The count of the clone carrying this T cell receptor (beta chain) is one. The sample comes from a study of blood T cell repertoires in COVID-19. Study-level background: Researchers got acute and convalescent COVID-19 samples from the United States, Italy and Spain.

In the original workflow: Researchers report that nucleated cell counts were estimated from reference gene primer amplification. Data came from immunoSEQ multiplex PCR; TCRdb stores just in-frame clones and leaves some out. V and J calls plus clone size are reproduced from that table; the DNA served to infer D and trimming. The sample holds about 100,000 clones, about nine tenths seen once. The CDR3 contains 17 residues. Trimming stripped 4 bases from V and 0 bases from J, with 15 bases between. Germline V gene lookup returns CDR1 LGHNA and CDR2 YNFKEQ. This chain uses TRBV4-2 with TRBJ2-2, with D perhaps matching TRBD1 (6 bases). Sequencing was done on a sample of peripheral blood. This clonotype was obtained from a man aged 50 to 60 with active COVID-19. CDR3 sequence: CASSRLGWDTNTGELFF. DNA of the CDR3: TGTGCCAGCAGCCGCCTAGGTTGGGACACGAACACCGGGGAGCTGTTTTTT.